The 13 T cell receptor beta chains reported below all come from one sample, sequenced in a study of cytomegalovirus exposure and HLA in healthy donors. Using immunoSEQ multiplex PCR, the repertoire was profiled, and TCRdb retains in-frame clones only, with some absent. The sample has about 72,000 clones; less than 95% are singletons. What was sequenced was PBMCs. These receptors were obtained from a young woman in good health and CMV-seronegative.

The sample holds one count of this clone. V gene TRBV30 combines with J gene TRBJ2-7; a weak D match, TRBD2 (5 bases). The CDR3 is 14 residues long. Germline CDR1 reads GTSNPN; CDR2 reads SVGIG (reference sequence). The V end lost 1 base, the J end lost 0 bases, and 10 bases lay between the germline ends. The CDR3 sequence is CAWSGGGSSYEQYF. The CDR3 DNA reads TGTGCCTGGAGTGGGGGTGGGAGCTCCTACGAGCAGTACTTC.

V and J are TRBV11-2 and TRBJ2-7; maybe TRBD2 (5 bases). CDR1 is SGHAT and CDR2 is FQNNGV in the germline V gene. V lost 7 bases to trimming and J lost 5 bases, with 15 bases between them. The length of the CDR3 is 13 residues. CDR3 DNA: TGTGCCAGCAACGAGGGCATTCTCAACGAGCAGTACTTC. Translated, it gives CASNEGILNEQYF.

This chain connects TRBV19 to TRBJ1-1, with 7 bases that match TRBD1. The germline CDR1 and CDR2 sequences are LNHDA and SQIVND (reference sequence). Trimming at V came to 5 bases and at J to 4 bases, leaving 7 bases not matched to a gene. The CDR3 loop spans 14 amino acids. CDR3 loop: CASSEGQLSTEAFF. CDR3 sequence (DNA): TGTGCCAGTAGTGAGGGACAGCTTAGCACTGAAGCTTTCTTT.

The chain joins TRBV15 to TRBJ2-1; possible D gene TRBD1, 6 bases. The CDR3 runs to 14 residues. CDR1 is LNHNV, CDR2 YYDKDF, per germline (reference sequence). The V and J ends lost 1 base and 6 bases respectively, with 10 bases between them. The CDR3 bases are TGTGCCACCAGCAGAGGCATAGGGGGCAATGAGCAGTTCTTC. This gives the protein CATSRGIGGNEQFF.

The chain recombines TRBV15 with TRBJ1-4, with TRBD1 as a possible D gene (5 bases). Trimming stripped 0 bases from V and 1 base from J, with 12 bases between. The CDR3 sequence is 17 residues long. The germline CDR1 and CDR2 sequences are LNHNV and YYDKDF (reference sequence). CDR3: CATSRDSGGETNEKLFF. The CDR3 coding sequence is TGTGCCACCAGCAGAGATTCGGGGGGGGAAACTAATGAAAAACTGTTTTTT.

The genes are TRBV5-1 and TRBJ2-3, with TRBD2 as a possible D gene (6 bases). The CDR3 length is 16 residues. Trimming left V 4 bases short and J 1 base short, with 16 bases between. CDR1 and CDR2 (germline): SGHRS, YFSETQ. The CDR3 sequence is CASSVSGTPRTDTQYF. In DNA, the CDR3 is TGCGCCAGCAGCGTTTCCGGGACTCCCCGCACAGATACGCAGTATTTT. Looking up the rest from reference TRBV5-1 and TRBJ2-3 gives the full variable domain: KAGVTQTPRYLIKTRGQQVTLSCSPISGHRSVSWYQQTPGQGLQFLFEYFSETQRNKGNFPGRFSGRQFSNSRSEMNVSTLELGDSALYLCASSVSGTPRTDTQYFGPGTRLTVL.

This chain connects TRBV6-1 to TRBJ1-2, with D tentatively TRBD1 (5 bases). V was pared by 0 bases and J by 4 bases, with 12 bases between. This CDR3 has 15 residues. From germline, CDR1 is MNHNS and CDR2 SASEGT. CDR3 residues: CASSEAPGWVYGYTF. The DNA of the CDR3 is TGTGCCAGCAGTGAAGCGCCAGGGTGGGTCTATGGCTACACCTTC.

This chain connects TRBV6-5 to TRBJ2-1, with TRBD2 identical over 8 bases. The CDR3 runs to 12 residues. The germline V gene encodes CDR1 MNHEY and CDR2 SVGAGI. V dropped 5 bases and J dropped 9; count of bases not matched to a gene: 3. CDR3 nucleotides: TGTGCCAGCAGTCCCCGGGGGGGTGAGCAGTTCTTC. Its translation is CASSPRGGEQFF.

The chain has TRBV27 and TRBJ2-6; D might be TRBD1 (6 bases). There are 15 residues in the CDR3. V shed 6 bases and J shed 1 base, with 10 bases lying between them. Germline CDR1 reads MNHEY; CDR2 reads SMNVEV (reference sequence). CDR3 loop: CASRKQGSGANVLTF. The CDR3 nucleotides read TGTGCCAGCAGAAAACAGGGATCTGGGGCCAACGTCCTGACTTTC.

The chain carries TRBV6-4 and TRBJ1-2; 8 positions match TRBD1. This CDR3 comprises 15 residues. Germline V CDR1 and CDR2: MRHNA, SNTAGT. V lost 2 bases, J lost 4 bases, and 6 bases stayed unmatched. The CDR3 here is CASSDSGTGGYGYTF. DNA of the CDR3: TGTGCCAGCAGTGACAGCGGGACAGGAGGCTATGGCTACACCTTC.

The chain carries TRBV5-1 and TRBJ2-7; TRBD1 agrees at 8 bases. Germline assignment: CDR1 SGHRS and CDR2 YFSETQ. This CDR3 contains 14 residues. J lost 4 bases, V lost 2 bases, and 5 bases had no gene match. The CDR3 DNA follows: TGCGCCAGCAGCTTCTCGGGGGACAGGTACGAGCAGTACTTC. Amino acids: CASSFSGDRYEQYF.

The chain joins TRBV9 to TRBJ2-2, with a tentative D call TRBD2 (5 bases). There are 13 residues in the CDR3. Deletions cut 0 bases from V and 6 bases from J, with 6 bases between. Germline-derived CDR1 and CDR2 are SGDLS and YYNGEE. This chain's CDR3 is CASSVELAGELFF. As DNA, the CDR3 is TGTGCCAGCAGCGTAGAACTAGCCGGGGAGCTGTTTTTT. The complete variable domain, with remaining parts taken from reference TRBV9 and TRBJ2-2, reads DSGVTQTPKHLITATGQRVTLRCSPRSGDLSVYWYQQSLDQGLQFLIQYYNGEERAKGNILERFSAQQFPDLHSELNLSSLELGDSALYFCASSVELAGELFFGEGSRLTVL.

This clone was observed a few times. The CDR3 sequence is CASRTSGVNTGELFF. The CDR3 DNA reads TGTGCCAGCCGGACTAGCGGGGTCAACACCGGGGAGCTGTTTTTT. The gene calls are TRBV27 and TRBJ2-2, with TRBD2 identical over 12 bases. After removal of 8 bases from V and 2 bases from J, the junction contained 3 bases not matched to a gene. This CDR3 is built from 15 residues. The V gene's germline CDR1 is MNHEY and CDR2 SMNVEV (reference sequence).